The T cell receptor beta chain under discussion was sequenced for a study of metastatic and nonmetastatic thyroid tumors. Overall study: Repertoires were compared across blood and tumor or nodule tissue from malignant and benign thyroid patients. Overall study findings and caveats: It was reported that TCR beta diversity was significantly higher in malignant thyroid tumors than benign nodules, in blood and tumor.

Not a single patient had been given any form of treatment at any point before undergoing thyroid surgery. This clone counts as medium-sized. What it recognizes is unknown. Germline V gene lookup returns CDR1 WSHSY and CDR2 SAAADI. This CDR3 has 14 amino acids. V shed 4 bases and J 3 bases; nucleotides not matched to a gene: 6. Original processing notes: Construction of a distant-metastasis classifier for papillary thyroid cancer relied on CDR3 differences across clinicopathological groups. TCRdb called clones again from the PCR reads with MiXCR. The V and J calls reflect TCRdb's pipeline rather than the authors' work. This sample has fewer than 25,000 clones, with roughly 15% found just once.

The V call is TRBV10-2, the J call TRBJ2-7, with TRBD2 matching 7 bases. Sample: tumor tissue. The TCR was taken from a female donor with papillary thyroid cancer or a benign thyroid nodule (not recorded which). Some clones in this sample may be carry-over from other donors' samples. The CDR3 DNA reads TGCGCCAGCAGTGCGGCGGGAGTCCTCTACGAGCAGTACTTC. It codes for CASSAAGVLYEQYF.